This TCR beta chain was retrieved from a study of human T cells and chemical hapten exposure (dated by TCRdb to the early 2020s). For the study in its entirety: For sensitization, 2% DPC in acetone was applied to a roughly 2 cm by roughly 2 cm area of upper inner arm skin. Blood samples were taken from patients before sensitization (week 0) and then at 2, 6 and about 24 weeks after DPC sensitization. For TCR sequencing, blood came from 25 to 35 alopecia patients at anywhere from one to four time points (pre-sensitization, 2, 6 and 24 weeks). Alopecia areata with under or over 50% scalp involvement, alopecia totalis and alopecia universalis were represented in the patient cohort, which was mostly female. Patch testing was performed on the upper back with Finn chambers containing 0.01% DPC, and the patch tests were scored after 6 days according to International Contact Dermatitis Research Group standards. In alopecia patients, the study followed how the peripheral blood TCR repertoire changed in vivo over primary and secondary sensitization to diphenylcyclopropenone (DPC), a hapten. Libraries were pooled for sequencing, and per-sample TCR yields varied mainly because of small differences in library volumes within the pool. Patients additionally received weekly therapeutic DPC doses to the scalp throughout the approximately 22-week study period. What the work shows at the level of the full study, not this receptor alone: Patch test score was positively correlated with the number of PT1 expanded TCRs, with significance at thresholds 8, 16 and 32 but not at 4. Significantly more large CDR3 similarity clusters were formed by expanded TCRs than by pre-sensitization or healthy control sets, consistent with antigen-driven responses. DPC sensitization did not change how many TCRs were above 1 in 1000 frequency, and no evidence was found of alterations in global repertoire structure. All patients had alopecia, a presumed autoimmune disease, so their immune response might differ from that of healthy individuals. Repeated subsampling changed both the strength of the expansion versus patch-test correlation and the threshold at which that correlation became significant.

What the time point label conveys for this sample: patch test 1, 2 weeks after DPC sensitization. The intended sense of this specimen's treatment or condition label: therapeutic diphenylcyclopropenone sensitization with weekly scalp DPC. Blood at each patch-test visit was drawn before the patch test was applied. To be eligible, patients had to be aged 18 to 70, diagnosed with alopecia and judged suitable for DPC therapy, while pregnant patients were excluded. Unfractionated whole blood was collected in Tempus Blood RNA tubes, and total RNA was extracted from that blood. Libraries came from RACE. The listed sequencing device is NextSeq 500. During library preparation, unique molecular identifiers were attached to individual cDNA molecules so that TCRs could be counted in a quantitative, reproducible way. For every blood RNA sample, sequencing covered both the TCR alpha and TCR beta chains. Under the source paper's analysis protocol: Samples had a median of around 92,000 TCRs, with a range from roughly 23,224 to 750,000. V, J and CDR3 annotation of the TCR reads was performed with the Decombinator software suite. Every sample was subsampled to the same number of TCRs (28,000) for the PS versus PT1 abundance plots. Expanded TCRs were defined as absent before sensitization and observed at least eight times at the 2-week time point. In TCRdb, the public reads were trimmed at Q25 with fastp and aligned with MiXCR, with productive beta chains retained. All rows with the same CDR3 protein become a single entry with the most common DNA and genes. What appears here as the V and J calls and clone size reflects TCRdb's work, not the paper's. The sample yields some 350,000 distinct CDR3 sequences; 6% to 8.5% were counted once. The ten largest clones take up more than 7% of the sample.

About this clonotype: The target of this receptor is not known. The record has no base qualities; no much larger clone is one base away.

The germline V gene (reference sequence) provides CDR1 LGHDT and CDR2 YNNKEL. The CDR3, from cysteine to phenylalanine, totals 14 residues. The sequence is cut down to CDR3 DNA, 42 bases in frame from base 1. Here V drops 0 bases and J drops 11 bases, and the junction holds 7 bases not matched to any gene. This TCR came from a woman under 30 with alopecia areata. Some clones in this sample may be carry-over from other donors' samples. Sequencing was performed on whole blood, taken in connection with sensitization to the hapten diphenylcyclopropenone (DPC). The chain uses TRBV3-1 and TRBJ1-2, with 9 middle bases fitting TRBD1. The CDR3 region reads CASSQDGTGMRYTF. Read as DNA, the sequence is TGTGCCAGCAGCCAAGACGGGACAGGGATGCGTTACACCTTC.